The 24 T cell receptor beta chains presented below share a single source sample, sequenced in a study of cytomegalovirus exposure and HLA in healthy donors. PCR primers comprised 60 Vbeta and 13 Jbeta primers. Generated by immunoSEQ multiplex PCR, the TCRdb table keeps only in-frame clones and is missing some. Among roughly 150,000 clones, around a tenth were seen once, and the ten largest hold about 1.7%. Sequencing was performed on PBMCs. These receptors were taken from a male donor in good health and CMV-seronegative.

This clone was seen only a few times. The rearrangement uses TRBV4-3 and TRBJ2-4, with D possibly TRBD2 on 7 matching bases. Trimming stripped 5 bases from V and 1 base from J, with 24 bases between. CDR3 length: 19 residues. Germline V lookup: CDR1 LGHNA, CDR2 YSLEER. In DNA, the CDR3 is TGCGCCAGCAGCACCCGGGACCTCCGAAGGGGGGGCGCCAAAAACATTCAGTACTTC. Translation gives CASSTRDLRRGGAKNIQYF.

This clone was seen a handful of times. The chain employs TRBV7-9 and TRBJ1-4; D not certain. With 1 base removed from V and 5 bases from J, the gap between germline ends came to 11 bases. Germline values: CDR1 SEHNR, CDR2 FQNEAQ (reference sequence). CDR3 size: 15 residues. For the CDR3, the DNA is TGTGCCAGCAGCTTAGGGGAAAGGGAGAATGAAAAACTGTTTTTT. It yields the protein CASSLGERENEKLFF.

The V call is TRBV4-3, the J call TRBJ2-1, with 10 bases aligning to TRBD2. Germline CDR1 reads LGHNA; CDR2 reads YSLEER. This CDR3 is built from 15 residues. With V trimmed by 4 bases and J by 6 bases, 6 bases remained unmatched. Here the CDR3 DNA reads TGCGCCAGCAGCCCGTCGACTAGCGGGCGCAATGAGCAGTTCTTC. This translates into CASSPSTSGRNEQFF.

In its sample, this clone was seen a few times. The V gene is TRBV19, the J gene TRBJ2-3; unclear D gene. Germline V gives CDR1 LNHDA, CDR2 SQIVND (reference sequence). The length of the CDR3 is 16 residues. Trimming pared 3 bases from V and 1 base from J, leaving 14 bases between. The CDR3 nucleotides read TGTGCCAGTAGTATTTACGGCGGATCGGGCACAGATACGCAGTATTTT. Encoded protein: CASSIYGGSGTDTQYF.

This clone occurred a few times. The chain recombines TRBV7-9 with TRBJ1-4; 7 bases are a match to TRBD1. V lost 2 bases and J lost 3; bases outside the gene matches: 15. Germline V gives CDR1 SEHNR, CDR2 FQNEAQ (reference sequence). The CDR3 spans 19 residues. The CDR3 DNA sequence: TGTGCCAGCAGCTTATATCGGAACAGGGGCTTGGCTTCTAATGAAAAACTGTTTTTT. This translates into CASSLYRNRGLASNEKLFF. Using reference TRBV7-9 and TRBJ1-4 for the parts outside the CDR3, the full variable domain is DTGVSQNPRHKITKRGQNVTFRCDPISEHNRLYWYRQTLGQGPEFLTYFQNEAQLEKSRLLSDRFSAERPKGSFSTLEIQRTEQGDSAMYLCASSLYRNRGLASNEKLFFGSGTQLSVL.

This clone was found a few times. The CDR3 loop is CASSLFVRNSYGYTF. CDR3 DNA sequence: TGCGCCAGCAGCTTGTTTGTGAGAAACAGCTATGGCTACACCTTC. The chain is built from TRBV5-1 and TRBJ1-2, with D unclear. CDR3 length equals 15 residues. Between the trimmed V and J ends, which lost 1 base and 4 bases, there was a span of 14 bases. CDR1 SGHRS and CDR2 YFSETQ come from the germline V gene. The entire variable domain, with the rest obtained from reference TRBV5-1 and TRBJ1-2, is as follows: KAGVTQTPRYLIKTRGQQVTLSCSPISGHRSVSWYQQTPGQGLQFLFEYFSETQRNKGNFPGRFSGRQFSNSRSEMNVSTLELGDSALYLCASSLFVRNSYGYTFGSGTRLTVV.

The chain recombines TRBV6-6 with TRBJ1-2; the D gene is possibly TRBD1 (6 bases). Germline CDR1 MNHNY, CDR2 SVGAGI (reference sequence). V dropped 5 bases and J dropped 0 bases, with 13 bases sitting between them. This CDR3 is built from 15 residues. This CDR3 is CASSPGGQSNYGYTF. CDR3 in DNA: TGTGCCAGCAGTCCCGGGGGGCAATCTAACTATGGCTACACCTTC.

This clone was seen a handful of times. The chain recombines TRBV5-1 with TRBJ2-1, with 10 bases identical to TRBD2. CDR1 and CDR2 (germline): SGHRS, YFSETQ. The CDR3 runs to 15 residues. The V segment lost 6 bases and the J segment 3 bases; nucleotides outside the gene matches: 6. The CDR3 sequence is CASMTTSGDYNEQFF. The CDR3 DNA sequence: TGCGCCAGCATGACAACTAGCGGGGACTACAATGAGCAGTTCTTC.

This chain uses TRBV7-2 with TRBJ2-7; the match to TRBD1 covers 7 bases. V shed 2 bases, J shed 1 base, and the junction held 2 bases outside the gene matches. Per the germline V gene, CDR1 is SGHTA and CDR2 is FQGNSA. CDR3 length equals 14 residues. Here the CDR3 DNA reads TGTGCCAGCAGCTTACCGGACAGGTCCTACGAGCAGTACTTC. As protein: CASSLPDRSYEQYF.

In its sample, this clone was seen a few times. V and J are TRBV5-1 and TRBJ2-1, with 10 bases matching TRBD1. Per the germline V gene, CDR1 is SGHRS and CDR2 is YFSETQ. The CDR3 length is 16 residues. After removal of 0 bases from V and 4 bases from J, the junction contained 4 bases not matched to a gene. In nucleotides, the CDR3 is TGCGCCAGCAGCTTGGGTCGGACAGGGGGTTACAATGAGCAGTTCTTC. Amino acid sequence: CASSLGRTGGYNEQFF.

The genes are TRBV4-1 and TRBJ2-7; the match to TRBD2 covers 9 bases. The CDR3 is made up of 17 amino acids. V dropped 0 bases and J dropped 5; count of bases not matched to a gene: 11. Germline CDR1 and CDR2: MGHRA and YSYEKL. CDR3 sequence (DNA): TGCGCCAGCAGCCAAGATTCGCAGGCGGGGGGGCCCCACGAGCAGTACTTC. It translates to CASSQDSQAGGPHEQYF.

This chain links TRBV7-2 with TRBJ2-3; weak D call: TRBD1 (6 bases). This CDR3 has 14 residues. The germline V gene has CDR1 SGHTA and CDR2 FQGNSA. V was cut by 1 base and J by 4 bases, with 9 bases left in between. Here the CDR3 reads CASSLGGQPDTQYF. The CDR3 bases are TGTGCCAGCAGCTTAGGGGGGCAGCCAGATACGCAGTATTTT.

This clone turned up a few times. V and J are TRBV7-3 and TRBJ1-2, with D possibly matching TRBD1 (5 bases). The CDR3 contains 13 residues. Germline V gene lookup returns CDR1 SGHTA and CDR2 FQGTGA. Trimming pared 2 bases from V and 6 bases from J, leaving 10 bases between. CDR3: CASSLPGRNGYTF. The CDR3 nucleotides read TGTGCCAGCAGCTTACCAGGGAGGAATGGCTACACCTTC.

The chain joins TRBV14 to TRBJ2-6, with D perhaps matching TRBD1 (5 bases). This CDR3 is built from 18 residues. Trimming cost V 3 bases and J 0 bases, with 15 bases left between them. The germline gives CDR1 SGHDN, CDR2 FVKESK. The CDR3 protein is CASSHGQWGRSGANVLTF. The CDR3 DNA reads TGTGCCAGCAGCCACGGGCAGTGGGGCCGCTCTGGGGCCAACGTCCTGACTTTC. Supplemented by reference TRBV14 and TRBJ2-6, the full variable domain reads EAGVTQFPSHSVIEKGQTVTLRCDPISGHDNLYWYRRVMGKEIKFLLHFVKESKQDESGMPNNRFLAERTGGTYSTLKVQPAELEDSGVYFCASSHGQWGRSGANVLTFGAGSRLTVL.

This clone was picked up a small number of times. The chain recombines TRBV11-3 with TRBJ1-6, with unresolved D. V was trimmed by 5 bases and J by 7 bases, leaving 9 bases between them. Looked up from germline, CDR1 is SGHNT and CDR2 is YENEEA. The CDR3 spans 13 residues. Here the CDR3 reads CASSRAANSPLHF. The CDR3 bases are TGTGCCAGCAGCCGAGCCGCCAATTCACCCCTCCACTTT. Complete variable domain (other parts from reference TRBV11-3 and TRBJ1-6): EAGVVQSPRYKIIEKKQPVAFWCNPISGHNTLYWYLQNLGQGPELLIRYENEEAVDDSQLPKDRFSAERLKGVDSTLKIQPAELGDSAVYLCASSRAANSPLHFGNGTRLTVT.

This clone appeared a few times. CDR3 sequence (DNA): TGTGCCAGTAGTTTGGGAGGAAGTTCCGATACGCAGTATTTT. This sequence encodes CASSLGGSSDTQYF. The rearrangement links TRBV19 to TRBJ2-3; possible D gene TRBD2, 6 bases. The CDR3 length is 14 residues. Trimming left V 5 bases short and J 6 bases short, with 15 bases between. The germline V gene has CDR1 LNHDA and CDR2 SQIVND (reference sequence).

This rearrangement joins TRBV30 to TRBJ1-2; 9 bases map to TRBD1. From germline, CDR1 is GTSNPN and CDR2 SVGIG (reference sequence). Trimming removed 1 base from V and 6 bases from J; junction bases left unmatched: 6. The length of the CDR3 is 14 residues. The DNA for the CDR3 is TGTGCCTGGAGTGAAACAACAGGGGGCGATGGCTACACCTTC. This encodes CAWSETTGGDGYTF.

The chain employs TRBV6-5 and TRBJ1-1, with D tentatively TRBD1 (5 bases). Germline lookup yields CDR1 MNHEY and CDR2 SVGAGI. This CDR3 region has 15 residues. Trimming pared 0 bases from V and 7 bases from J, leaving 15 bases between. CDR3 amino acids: CASSYSNRPGGEAFF. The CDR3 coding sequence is TGTGCCAGCAGTTACTCGAACAGGCCAGGCGGTGAAGCTTTCTTT.

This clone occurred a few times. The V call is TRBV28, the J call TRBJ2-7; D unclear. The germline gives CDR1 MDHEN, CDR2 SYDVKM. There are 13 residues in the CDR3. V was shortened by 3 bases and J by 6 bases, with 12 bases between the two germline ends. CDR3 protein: CASSFPVPGEQYF. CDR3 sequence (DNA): TGTGCCAGCAGTTTCCCCGTCCCGGGCGAGCAGTACTTC.

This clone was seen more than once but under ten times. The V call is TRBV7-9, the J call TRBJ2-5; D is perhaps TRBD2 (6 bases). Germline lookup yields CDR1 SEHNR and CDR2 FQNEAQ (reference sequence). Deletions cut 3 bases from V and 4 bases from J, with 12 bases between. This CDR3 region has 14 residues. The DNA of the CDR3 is TGTGCCAGCAGCTTCGGGGGAGCCCGAGAGACCCAGTACTTC. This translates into CASSFGGARETQYF.

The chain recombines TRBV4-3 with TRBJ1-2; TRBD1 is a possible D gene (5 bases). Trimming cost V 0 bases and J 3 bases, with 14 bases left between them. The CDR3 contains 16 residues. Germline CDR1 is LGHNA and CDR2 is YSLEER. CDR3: CASSQDQQGGHYGYTF. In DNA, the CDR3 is TGCGCCAGCAGCCAAGATCAGCAGGGAGGCCACTATGGCTACACCTTC.

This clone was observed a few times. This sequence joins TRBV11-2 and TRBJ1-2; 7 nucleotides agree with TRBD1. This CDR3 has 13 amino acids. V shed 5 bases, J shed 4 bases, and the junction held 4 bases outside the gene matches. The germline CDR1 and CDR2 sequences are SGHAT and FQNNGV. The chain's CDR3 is CASSPGQIYGYTF. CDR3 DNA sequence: TGTGCCAGCAGCCCGGGACAGATCTATGGCTACACCTTC.

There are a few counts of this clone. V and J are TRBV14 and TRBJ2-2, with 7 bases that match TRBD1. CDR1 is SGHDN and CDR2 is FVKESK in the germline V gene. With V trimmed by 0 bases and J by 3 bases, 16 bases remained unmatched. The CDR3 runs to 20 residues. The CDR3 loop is CASSQDNLRGRASDTGELFF. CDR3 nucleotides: TGTGCCAGCAGCCAAGATAACCTGAGGGGGCGTGCTTCGGACACCGGGGAGCTGTTTTTT.

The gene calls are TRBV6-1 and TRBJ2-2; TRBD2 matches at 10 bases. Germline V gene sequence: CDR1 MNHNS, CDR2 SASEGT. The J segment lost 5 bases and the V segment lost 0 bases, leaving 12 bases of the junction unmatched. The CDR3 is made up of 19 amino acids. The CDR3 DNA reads TGTGCCAGCAGTGAAGCGACTTTGCACCTAGCGGGAGCAACCGGGGAGCTGTTTTTT. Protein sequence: CASSEATLHLAGATGELFF.